This T cell receptor beta chain was observed in a study of PD-1 blockade in classical Hodgkin lymphoma. Profiling relied on immunoSEQ multiplex PCR, and the TCRdb table lists in-frame clones only, not all of them. The sample contains 13,000 or so clones, around 80% of which appear only once. Autologous stem cell transplantation was followed by relapse in every patient, and brentuximab vedotin exposure varied. Reported best responses ranged across complete response, partial response or progressive disease. Study-wide results and caveats: The study found that TCR diversity rose significantly by C4D1 in CD4+ but not CD8+ cells.

The CDR3 is made up of 14 amino acids. In germline, CDR1 is KGHSH, CDR2 LQKENI. The V gene end was trimmed by 4 bases and the J gene end by 7 bases; junction bases not matched to a gene: 9. A remark on this clone: The antigen is not known.

The clonotype was recovered from a human donor with classical Hodgkin lymphoma. The sample in question was peripheral blood mononuclear cells (PBMCs), obtained at baseline. V and J are TRBV18 and TRBJ1-1; TRBD1 agrees at 7 bases. The CDR3 spells CASSLARDSYEAFF. CDR3 sequence (DNA): TGTGCCAGCTCACTCGCTCGGGACAGCTATGAAGCTTTCTTT.